A single sample is the source of the 18 T cell receptor beta chains below, sequenced in a study of patients and donors after allogeneic stem cell transplantation. TCRdb re-analysed the RT-PCR reads in MiXCR, keeping a single row per CDR3 protein. The sample includes some 880,000 distinct CDR3 sequences, approximately 18% seen only once; the top ten take under 6.5%. The sequencing input was blood, either unsorted or a sorted T cell fraction (not recorded which). Every receptor here comes from a human donor who was either an allogeneic HSCT recipient or a stem cell or donor lymphocyte infusion donor (not recorded which). It is not recorded whose cells these are; they may come from a transplant donor.

J is TRBJ2-3 and V is TRBV3-1; 11 bases fit TRBD2. From germline, CDR1 is LGHDT and CDR2 YNNKEL (reference sequence). V trimming: 5 bases; J trimming: 0 bases; junction bases outside the gene matches: 13. This CDR3 has 19 residues. Written as DNA, the CDR3 is TGTGCCAGCAGCTCCCCCGGGACTAGCGGAAACTTGAGCACAGATACGCAGTATTTT. This codes for CASSSPGTSGNLSTDTQYF.

This clonotype was counted only a few times. The chain couples TRBV6-1 to TRBJ1-1, with D perhaps matching TRBD1 (6 bases). The CDR3 is 13 amino acids. The ends were cut back, 6 bases at V and 7 bases at J, with 15 bases in the middle. Germline V gene sequence: CDR1 MNHNS, CDR2 SASEGT. The chain's CDR3 is CASSQDSWGEAFF. In DNA, the CDR3 is TGTGCCAGCAGCCAGGACAGTTGGGGTGAAGCTTTCTTT.

This sequence joins TRBV30 and TRBJ1-4; no reliable D call. The CDR3 covers 13 residues. V was clipped by 6 bases and J by 1 base, with 9 bases between them. Germline V gene data show CDR1 as GTSNPN and CDR2 as SVGIG (reference sequence). CDR3 bases: TGTGCCTGCCGTGGGCTAACTAATGAAAAACTGTTTTTT. It is translated as CACRGLTNEKLFF. The full variable domain, completed using reference TRBV30 and TRBJ1-4, is SQTIHQWPATLVQPVGSPLSLECTVEGTSNPNLYWYRQAAGRGLQLLFYSVGIGQISSEVPQNLSASRPQDRQFILSSKKLLLSDSGFYLCACRGLTNEKLFFGSGTQLSVL.

The genes are TRBV4-1 and TRBJ2-3; a possible D gene is TRBD1 (7 bases). From germline, CDR1 is MGHRA and CDR2 YSYEKL. This CDR3 is built from 18 residues. V was clipped by 1 base and J by 5 bases, with 22 bases between them. The CDR3: CASSQVTQGGIFGDTQYF. DNA of the CDR3: TGCGCCAGCAGCCAAGTGACGCAGGGGGGAATATTTGGAGATACGCAGTATTTT.

The CDR3 sequence: CASSLKAGTASTDTQYF. The DNA for the CDR3 is TGTGCCAGCAGCTTGAAAGCGGGGACGGCCAGCACAGATACGCAGTATTTT. The chain employs TRBV7-8 and TRBJ2-3; 7 bases map to TRBD2. Germline assignment: CDR1 SGHVS and CDR2 FQNEAQ. This CDR3 contains 17 residues. J lost 0 bases, V lost 3 bases, and 9 bases had no gene match.

In its sample, this clonotype was seen a few times. The chain couples TRBV10-3 to TRBJ2-3; 7 bases agree with TRBD2. The trim removed 2 bases at V and 3 bases at J, leaving 11 bases unmatched. CDR1 is ENHRY, CDR2 SYGVKD, per germline. This CDR3 is 17 amino acids long. The CDR3 sequence is CAISETQRDLATDTQYF. CDR3 in DNA: TGTGCCATCAGTGAGACTCAGCGGGATCTAGCAACAGATACGCAGTATTTT.

In this sample, this clonotype turned up a few times. V is TRBV2 and J is TRBJ2-5; 7 nucleotides align to TRBD2. Germline V gives CDR1 SNHLY, CDR2 FYNNEI. Germline trimming cut 2 bases from V and 0 bases from J; bases unmatched to any gene: 3. CDR3 length: 15 amino acids. The CDR3 spells CASSERDYYQETQYF. CDR3 DNA sequence: TGTGCCAGCAGTGAACGGGACTACTACCAAGAGACCCAGTACTTC.

This clonotype has just a few counts. This rearrangement joins TRBV19 to TRBJ2-1; D ambiguous. The V and J ends lost 7 bases and 12 bases respectively, with 19 bases between them. This CDR3 spans 13 amino acids. The germline gives CDR1 LNHDA, CDR2 SQIVND (reference sequence). Written as DNA, the CDR3 is TGTGCCAGTAATGCTTCAGGTGGGCCCCGGCAGTTCTTC. Translating it yields CASNASGGPRQFF.

This rearrangement joins TRBV6-2 or TRBV6-3 to TRBJ2-5; D call uncertain. The CDR3 runs 12 residues. The V gene lost 8 bases and the J gene lost 5 bases, with 12 bases spanning the gap. Germline V CDR1 and CDR2: MNHEY, SVGEGT. CDR3 loop: CASAQRSETQYF. The CDR3 DNA reads TGTGCCAGCGCGCAACGTTCGGAGACCCAGTACTTC.

This clonotype was observed a handful of times. J is TRBJ1-1 and V is TRBV5-6; unclear D gene. Germline V gene data show CDR1 as SGHDT and CDR2 as YYEEEE. The CDR3 is 15 amino acids. V lost 0 bases, J lost 0 bases, and 9 bases lay in between. CDR3 amino acids: CASSLGVSLNTEAFF. The CDR3 nucleotides read TGTGCCAGCAGCTTGGGTGTCAGTTTGAACACTGAAGCTTTCTTT.

This clonotype occurred a few times. The CDR3 sequence: CASSLLGTGTNEQYF. In DNA form, the CDR3 reads TGCGCCAGCAGCCTATTGGGGACAGGGACTAACGAGCAGTACTTC. The genes are TRBV5-1 and TRBJ2-7, with 9 bases fitting TRBD1. The CDR3 spans 15 residues. Germline V gene sequence: CDR1 SGHRS, CDR2 YFSETQ. Trimming took 4 bases from V and 5 from J; bases not matched to a gene: 10.

This clonotype was observed a few times. The chain employs TRBV12-3 or TRBV12-4 and TRBJ2-7; 8 bases map to TRBD2. The CDR3 length is 12 residues. V was pared by 4 bases and J by 6 bases, with 2 bases of the junction left unmatched. The CDR3, as DNA: TGTGCCAGCAGTTCCGGGAGGGTCGAGCAGTACTTC. Translating gives CASSSGRVEQYF.

This clonotype appeared many times. J is TRBJ2-2 and V is TRBV29-1; TRBD2 might be the D (6 bases). Germline lookup yields CDR1 SQVTM and CDR2 ANQGSEA. This CDR3 region has 14 residues. V lost 5 bases, J lost 2 bases, and 12 bases lay in between. The CDR3 loop is CSVHLALNTGELFF. The CDR3 DNA is TGCAGCGTTCATCTAGCGCTAAACACCGGGGAGCTGTTTTTT.

This clonotype was counted a few times. The rearrangement links TRBV12-3 or TRBV12-4 to TRBJ1-1; D ambiguous. This CDR3 has 11 amino acids. V shed 6 bases and J shed 7 bases, with 9 bases lying between them. The chain's CDR3 is CASSWVGEAFF. The CDR3 DNA follows: TGTGCCAGCAGCTGGGTTGGTGAAGCTTTCTTT.

In this sample, this clonotype turned up a few times. V gene TRBV6-5 combines with J gene TRBJ2-1; D gene uncertain. V lost 3 bases to trimming and J lost 3 bases, with 15 bases between them. This CDR3 contains 16 residues. CDR1 and CDR2 from the germline V gene are MNHEY and SVGAGI. The CDR3 region is CASSYGLGDVYNEQFF. The CDR3 DNA reads TGTGCCAGCAGTTATGGGCTAGGCGACGTCTACAATGAGCAGTTCTTC.

This chain uses TRBV2 with TRBJ2-7; 9 positions agree with TRBD2. In germline, CDR1 is SNHLY, CDR2 FYNNEI. Unmatched junction bases numbered 8, after V lost 2 bases and J lost 6 bases. The CDR3 consists of 15 residues. The CDR3 loop is CASSELASGTTEQYF. As DNA, the CDR3 is TGTGCCAGCAGTGAACTTGCTAGCGGGACGACCGAGCAGTACTTC. Full variable domain (outside the CDR3, taken from reference TRBV2 and TRBJ2-7): EPEVTQTPSHQVTQMGQEVILRCVPISNHLYFYWYRQILGQKVEFLVSFYNNEISEKSEIFDDQFSVERPDGSNFTLKIRSTKLEDSAMYFCASSELASGTTEQYFGPGTRLTVT.

This clonotype was seen more than once but under ten times. This chain links TRBV4-3 with TRBJ2-7; D perhaps matches TRBD2 (5 bases). The CDR3 contains 14 residues. Germline CDR1 is LGHNA and CDR2 is YSLEER. Trimming stripped 3 bases from V and 3 bases from J, with 12 bases between. In DNA form, the CDR3 reads TGCGCCAGCAGCCAGCGTGGGAGCTTCTACGAGCAGTACTTC. This sequence encodes CASSQRGSFYEQYF.

This sequence joins TRBV30 and TRBJ2-1, with D unclear. The CDR3 contains 11 residues. V lost 4 bases and J 8 bases, leaving 9 bases between the germline ends. Germline values: CDR1 GTSNPN, CDR2 SVGIG (reference sequence). The CDR3 region is CAWKVAYEQFF. CDR3 coding DNA: TGTGCCTGGAAGGTGGCATATGAGCAGTTCTTC.